Below, one T cell receptor (beta chain) is given with its context. Its antigen is not identified. These data are taken from a study of shared clonotypes between healthy human individuals. Germline-derived CDR1 and CDR2 are SEHNR and FQNEAQ (reference sequence). Trimming took off 10 bases at V and 4 bases at J, with 16 bases between the two ends. This CDR3 has 14 amino acids. Some 30,000 T cell genomes, or around 0.2 ug DNA, went into the sorted-subset replicate PCRs. Sequencing was performed with immunoSEQ multiplex PCR; in TCRdb, only in-frame clones are kept and a portion is missing. The repertoire consists of fewer than 3 million clones, with around 92% occurring once and the leading ten covering 0.37%. Study-wide points: Some clonotypes were shared by all four sorted-subset donors, while others were not shared. The non-shared ones had lower generation probabilities than the shared ones.

The source is a man in his late teens or twenties in good health. Some clones in this sample may be carry-over from other donors' samples. Sequences were obtained from naive CD4+ T cells from PBMCs. The subset: CD45RA+ positively selected. This sequence joins TRBV7-9 and TRBJ2-2, with D uncertain. The chain's CDR3 is CAIEKEFRTGELFF. For the CDR3, the DNA is TGTGCCATCGAGAAGGAGTTTCGCACCGGGGAGCTGTTTTTT.